This T cell receptor beta chain is drawn from a study of T cells in Graves' hyperthyroidism and ophthalmopathy (dated 2019 in TCRdb). With respect to the entire study: Peripheral blood samples were taken at the time of initial diagnosis, prior to any treatment. A discovery cohort of about a hundred patients, 43 with Graves' ophthalmopathy and over 55 with stable Graves' hyperthyroidism, was used to find distinguishing TCR V-J signatures. Whether ophthalmopathy could be predicted prospectively was tested in an independent validation cohort made up of approximately 19 hyperthyroidism patients plus 17 patients who later progressed to ophthalmopathy. The approximately 100 discovery patients were divided at random into training and test sets in a 7:3 ratio. The study also compared thyroid tissue and blood T-cell repertoires from over 5 Graves' hyperthyroidism patients. After sampling, hyperthyroidism patients received methimazole starting at 30 mg daily, and ophthalmopathy patients received high-dose intravenous methylprednisolone. According to the paper, TCR Vbeta CDR3 sequencing was carried out on about 140 peripheral blood samples, which came from fewer than 50 ophthalmopathy, some 73 hyperthyroidism and about 17 progressor patients. Broader findings and caveats from the paper: Most expanded thyroid clonotypes (frequency above 0.001) were also found in blood, which suggests that blood repertoires may mirror thyroid immune responses. No statistical method was used to set the sample size in advance, and investigators knew the group allocation. Ophthalmopathy was separated from stable hyperthyroidism by a 13 V-J signature model, with approximately 85% sensitivity and roughly 81% specificity obtained in cross-validation and 80%/75% obtained in testing. In validation, the model predicted progression to ophthalmopathy with approximately 69% sensitivity and 72% to 85% specificity, a median of approximately 6.5 months before onset.

The cysteine opens and the phenylalanine closes a CDR3 of 16 amino acids. This entry keeps only the CDR3 DNA: 48 bases, framed from base 1. Trimming accounts for 5 bases at V and 3 bases at J, while the number of junction bases matched to no gene is 7. CDR1 is given as SGHTA and CDR2 as FQGNSA, both from the germline V gene. Amplification of TCR beta CDR3 regions was carried out from RNA transcripts. For the first round of RT-PCR on the TCR CDR3, the HTBI primer set was used together with the Qiagen OneStep RT-PCR kit. Libraries were constructed in a second round of multiplex PCR, after which size selection and purification were carried out. Libraries were sequenced paired-end with 100 bp reads on an Illumina HiSeq2000. Concerning the study's data processing: Raw data were processed with SOAPnuke, discarding reads with adapters, uncalled bases, mean Phred below 15, or no exact constant-primer or identifier match. High-quality paired reads were merged with COPE v1.2.5, and unique nucleotide sequences were defined as clonotypes. MiTCR v1.1 was used to align the clonotypes against IMGT TRBV, TRBD and TRBJ reference segments. The analysis was restricted to V-J combinations with a frequency above 0.0001, which together covered roughly 99% of the repertoires. A TCS score was defined as the ratio between F50 (clonal expansion) and ExV (chaos), using BLOSUM62-based TCRdist between CDR3 peptides within each V-J. Welch's t-statistics and random forest reduced roughly 530 V-J features to about 12, which were used in a naive Bayes classifier (R e1071). The Morisita-Horn index was used to measure how similar the thyroid and blood repertoires were. TCRdb reprocessed the public reads (quality trimming at Q25 with fastp, clone calling with MiXCR) and kept in-frame beta chains. One record per CDR3 amino acid sequence lists the most common genes and DNA. The V and J calls were not made by the authors but by TCRdb's processing. The sample table holds 550,000 to 700,000 distinct CDR3 sequences, of which under 15% were seen once. 4% to 5.5% of the sample is taken by the ten largest.

Ophthalmopathy patients had moderately to severely active disease, Clinical Activity Score of at least 3, NOSPECS grade of at least 4, and duration under 3 months. Exclusion was applied to patients with uncontrolled infections, other autoimmune diseases, pregnancy or lactation. Diagnoses were established on the basis of clinical symptoms, serum thyroxine and TRAb, thyroid ultrasound, and orbital computed tomography. Ficoll-Paque density gradient centrifugation was used to isolate PBMCs from about 10 ml of fresh peripheral blood. Total RNA was extracted using Trizol reagent, and RNA quality was assessed on an Agilent 2100 Bioanalyzer. This clonotype has ten or more counts. Its recognized antigen is unknown. It has no much larger one-base neighbor in the sample; base qualities were not kept.

The receptor was isolated from a woman aged 40 to 49 with Graves' ophthalmopathy. Sequencing was done on a sample of blood. The chain employs TRBV7-2 and TRBJ2-5; TRBD2 lines up with 12 middle nucleotides. The sequenced DNA is TGTGCCAGCAGCATGATCCGGACTAGCGGGGAAGAGACCCAGTACTTC. This translates into CASSMIRTSGEETQYF.